The clone carrying this T cell receptor beta chain was counted many times. The antigen remains unidentified. The CDR3 length is 12 residues. V lost 5 bases, J lost 5 bases, and 9 bases lay in between. Germline V lookup: CDR1 SGHNT, CDR2 YENEEA. TCRdb fed the 5' RACE reads into MiXCR, producing one record per CDR3 protein. Of roughly 340,000 distinct CDR3 sequences detected, around a fifth appear once; the ten largest clones hold 20% to 25%. These data originate in a study of T-cell memory formation after mild COVID-19. Findings and caveats of the study: The study detected some responding clones in pre-infection memory, suggesting cross-reactive memory joined. CD4/CD8 balance characterized clones contracting day 15 to 85, and CD4+ skew characterized later expanders. Largely, contracting CD4+ clones fell within CM and EM, and contracting CD8+ clones within EMRA.

The rearrangement uses TRBV11-3 and TRBJ1-1, with TRBD1 as a possible D gene (6 bases). Sequencing was done on a sample of PBMCs or a T cell subset sorted from them (not recorded which). The TCR comes from a man between 18 and 29 years old who had mild COVID-19 (a few samples of this study predate the infection). Cell type and time point are not known. The CDR3 sequence: CASSPGATEAFF. The CDR3 region has the DNA TGTGCCAGCAGCCCGGGGGCTACTGAAGCTTTCTTT. Full variable domain (outside the CDR3, taken from reference TRBV11-3 and TRBJ1-1): EAGVVQSPRYKIIEKKQPVAFWCNPISGHNTLYWYLQNLGQGPELLIRYENEEAVDDSQLPKDRFSAERLKGVDSTLKIQPAELGDSAVYLCASSPGATEAFFGQGTRLTVV.